A selection of T cell receptor beta chains follows, all from one sample in a study of shared clonotypes between healthy human individuals. Repertoires were generated with immunoSEQ multiplex PCR, while TCRdb's copy carries only in-frame clones and drops some. This sample has around 720,000 clones, with 60% to 75% found just once. Material: memory CD4+ T cells sorted from blood. These receptors were taken from a woman aged 25 to 39 in good health. The CDR3 runs from the conserved cysteine through the conserved F or W. The D gene is left open where the match is weak. The size field is filled for only some rows; it gives once, few, many or a size class.

D gene	V gene	clone size	J gene	CDR3 protein	CDR3 DNA
TRBD1	TRBV5-1	.	TRBJ1-2	CASSSGVEGAGGYTF	TGCGCCAGCAGCTCCGGTGTTGAGGGGGCGGGAGGCTACACCTTC
.	TRBV11-2	few	TRBJ2-7	CASSSTAYGRNYEQYF	TGTGCCAGCAGCTCCACCGCGTACGGACGGAACTACGAGCAGTACTTC
TRBD1	TRBV29-1	.	TRBJ2-7	CSVEPGQGGYEQYF	TGCAGCGTTGAGCCGGGACAGGGTGGGTACGAGCAGTACTTC
TRBD2	TRBV5-1	.	TRBJ2-1	CASSLDPSGSFGEQFF	TGCGCCAGCAGCTTGGATCCGAGCGGGAGTTTTGGTGAGCAGTTCTTC
TRBD2	TRBV19	.	TRBJ2-2	CASSIDHGRSTGELFF	TGTGCCAGTAGTATAGATCACGGGAGGAGCACCGGGGAGCTGTTTTTT
TRBD1	TRBV19	.	TRBJ2-3	CASSNTGQGNTDTQYF	TGTGCCAGTAGTAACACCGGACAGGGTAACACAGATACGCAGTATTTT
TRBD2	TRBV7-2	.	TRBJ2-7	CASSSPTSGGLHGRYEQYF	TGTGCCAGCAGCTCCCCGACGAGCGGGGGTTTGCATGGTCGCTACGAGCAGTACTTC
TRBD2	TRBV11-2	.	TRBJ2-7	CASSFAGVMNEQYF	TGTGCCAGCAGCTTTGCGGGAGTAATGAACGAGCAGTACTTC
.	TRBV5-4	.	TRBJ1-2	CASSLRGGSLVHGYTF	TGTGCCAGCAGCTTGCGTGGAGGGTCTCTTGTTCATGGCTACACCTTC
.	TRBV2	.	TRBJ1-5	CASSEGRDNQPQHF	TGTGCCAGCAGTGAAGGTAGGGACAATCAGCCCCAGCATTTT
.	TRBV21-1	.	TRBJ1-2	CASSTGQHYGYTF	TGTGCCAGCAGCACGGGACAGCACTATGGCTACACCTTC
TRBD1	TRBV5-4	.	TRBJ2-1	CASRLTGQGADEQFF	TGTGCCAGCAGGTTGACAGGACAGGGGGCCGATGAGCAGTTCTTC
.	TRBV25-1	.	TRBJ1-4	CASRSQGLGANEKLFF	TGTGCCAGCAGATCGCAGGGGCTTGGAGCTAATGAAAAACTGTTTTTT
.	TRBV9	.	TRBJ1-1	CASSFGPNTEAFF	TGTGCCAGCAGCTTCGGACCGAACACTGAAGCTTTCTTT
.	TRBV5-1	.	TRBJ2-1	CASSLFAISYNEQFF	TGCGCCAGCAGCTTGTTTGCAATCTCCTACAATGAGCAGTTCTTC
TRBD1	TRBV28	.	TRBJ1-2	CASSSGTGFNYGYTF	TGTGCCAGCAGTTCAGGGACAGGGTTTAACTATGGCTACACCTTC
TRBD2	TRBV5-1	few	TRBJ2-1	CASSLDSSGYNEQFF	TGCGCCAGCAGCTTGGATTCTAGCGGTTACAATGAGCAGTTCTTC
.	TRBV5-1	.	TRBJ1-1	CASSLLVGDTEAFF	TGCGCCAGCAGCTTGCTAGTGGGGGACACTGAAGCTTTCTTT
.	TRBV19	once	TRBJ1-1	CASSNRQALHTEAFF	TGTGCCAGTAGTAATCGACAGGCACTACACACTGAAGCTTTCTTT
TRBD1	TRBV25-1	few	TRBJ2-3	CASSVSGQDTDTQYF	TGTGCCAGCTCTGTTTCGGGACAGGACACAGATACGCAGTATTTT
TRBD1	TRBV6-1	.	TRBJ1-5	CASSGQGVRPQHF	TGTGCCAGCAGTGGACAGGGAGTTAGGCCCCAGCATTTT
.	TRBV7-3	.	TRBJ2-3	CASSVAPSTDTQYF	TGTGCCAGCAGCGTAGCCCCTAGCACAGATACGCAGTATTTT
TRBD2	TRBV29-1	.	TRBJ2-1	CSVEVPRRTSGRYEQFF	TGCAGCGTTGAAGTACCACGTCGGACTAGCGGGAGGTATGAGCAGTTCTTC
TRBD2	TRBV2	.	TRBJ2-2	CASSSRTSGTGELFF	TGTGCCAGCAGTAGTCGGACTAGCGGCACCGGGGAGCTGTTTTTT
.	TRBV19	many	TRBJ1-3	CASRQGSHSGNTIYF	TGTGCCAGTAGGCAAGGGAGCCACTCTGGAAACACCATATATTTT
.	TRBV2	.	TRBJ2-2	CASRPNAGELFF	TGTGCCAGCAGGCCAAACGCCGGGGAGCTGTTTTTT
TRBD2	TRBV28	few	TRBJ2-3	CASSLWSSGSGTDTQYF	TGTGCCAGCAGTTTATGGTCTAGCGGGAGCGGGACAGATACGCAGTATTTT
TRBD1	TRBV7-9	once	TRBJ2-3	CASRRQGVFPDTQYF	TGTGCCAGTCGTCGACAGGGGGTATTCCCAGATACGCAGTATTTT
.	TRBV11-2	.	TRBJ2-5	CASSLDYIRETQYF	TGTGCCAGCAGCTTAGACTATATTAGGGAGACCCAGTACTTC
.	TRBV21-1	.	TRBJ2-5	CAGQRETQYF	TGTGCCGGACAGAGGGAGACCCAGTACTTC
TRBD1	TRBV2	.	TRBJ2-7	CASKDRGRVLEQYF	TGTGCCAGCAAGGACAGGGGCCGAGTTCTCGAGCAGTACTTC
TRBD1	TRBV4-1	few	TRBJ1-2	CASSQAGDRPGYTF	TGCGCCAGCAGCCAAGCGGGGGACAGGCCTGGCTACACCTTC
.	TRBV5-1	.	TRBJ2-7	CASSSDYEQYF	TGCGCCAGCAGCTCGGACTACGAGCAGTACTTC
TRBD2	TRBV7-2	.	TRBJ2-2	CASSLGALAGVSTGELFF	TGTGCCAGCAGCTTAGGGGCCCTAGCGGGAGTTTCGACCGGGGAGCTGTTTTTT
.	TRBV19	few	TRBJ1-5	CASSIRAGDQPQHF	TGTGCCAGTAGTATCAGGGCAGGGGACCAGCCCCAGCATTTT
.	TRBV28	.	TRBJ2-3	CASSLPSDLTDTQYF	TGTGCCAGCAGTCTCCCCTCCGACCTCACAGATACGCAGTATTTT
.	TRBV28	.	TRBJ2-7	CASGWTSYEQYF	TGTGCCAGCGGCTGGACCTCCTACGAGCAGTACTTC
.	TRBV4-1	.	TRBJ2-7	CASSRMGAYEQYF	TGCGCCAGCAGCCGAATGGGAGCCTACGAGCAGTACTTC
.	TRBV7-2	.	TRBJ2-7	CASCKGPPISEQYF	TGTGCCAGCTGCAAAGGACCCCCAATTAGTGAGCAGTACTTC
.	TRBV6-6	.	TRBJ1-1	CASSYRWNTEAFF	TGTGCCAGCAGTTACAGGTGGAACACTGAAGCTTTCTTT
TRBD1	TRBV7-8	.	TRBJ1-5	CASSTSGQSVRNQPQHF	TGTGCCAGCAGCACGTCGGGACAGAGCGTTCGTAATCAGCCCCAGCATTTT
.	TRBV4-1	.	TRBJ2-7	CASSPMAGSGEQYF	TGCGCCAGCAGCCCGATGGCGGGCTCGGGCGAGCAGTACTTC
TRBD2	TRBV4-1	.	TRBJ2-1	CASNQQPGTSGRIEQFF	TGCGCCAGCAACCAACAGCCCGGGACTAGCGGGAGAATTGAGCAGTTCTTC
TRBD1	TRBV28	.	TRBJ1-4	CASSDREYQTYNEKLFF	TGTGCCAGCAGTGACAGGGAGTACCAGACCTATAATGAAAAACTGTTTTTT
TRBD1	TRBV19	.	TRBJ1-5	CASRSGTGNNQPQHF	TGTGCCAGTAGGTCCGGGACAGGAAACAATCAGCCCCAGCATTTT
.	TRBV27	.	TRBJ2-3	CASRPLEEVGDTQYF	TGTGCCAGCAGGCCACTAGAGGAGGTTGGAGATACGCAGTATTTT
TRBD2	TRBV7-3	.	TRBJ2-7	CASSSKGPLAGNYEQYF	TGTGCCAGCAGCTCCAAGGGGCCACTAGCGGGGAACTACGAGCAGTACTTC
TRBD2	TRBV29-1	.	TRBJ2-5	CSVESIAGGSETQYF	TGCAGCGTTGAGTCAATAGCGGGAGGGTCGGAGACCCAGTACTTC
.	TRBV21-1	.	TRBJ1-2	CASTPPGGDRFEVRGYTF	TGTGCCAGCACCCCCCCGGGTGGGGACAGGTTTGAGGTGAGAGGCTACACCTTC
.	TRBV5-5	.	TRBJ1-1	CASSFVRGSNTEAFF	TGTGCCAGCAGCTTCGTGAGAGGCTCGAACACTGAAGCTTTCTTT
TRBD1	TRBV7-7	.	TRBJ2-1	CASSLAQGAYNEQFF	TGTGCCAGCAGCTTAGCACAGGGGGCCTACAATGAGCAGTTCTTC
TRBD2	TRBV4-2	.	TRBJ2-1	CASSRSSGSPEGEQFF	TGTGCCAGCAGCCGGTCTAGCGGGAGCCCGGAGGGGGAGCAGTTCTTC
TRBD1	TRBV6-1	few	TRBJ1-2	CASNRDRVKDGYTF	TGTGCCAGCAATAGGGACAGGGTGAAGGATGGCTACACCTTC
TRBD2	TRBV18	.	TRBJ2-7	CASSPRAGESKYEQYF	TGTGCCAGCTCACCACGGGCGGGAGAAAGTAAGTACGAGCAGTACTTC
.	TRBV6-5	.	TRBJ2-7	CASSVQSQNYEQYF	TGTGCCAGCAGTGTACAGAGTCAGAACTACGAGCAGTACTTC